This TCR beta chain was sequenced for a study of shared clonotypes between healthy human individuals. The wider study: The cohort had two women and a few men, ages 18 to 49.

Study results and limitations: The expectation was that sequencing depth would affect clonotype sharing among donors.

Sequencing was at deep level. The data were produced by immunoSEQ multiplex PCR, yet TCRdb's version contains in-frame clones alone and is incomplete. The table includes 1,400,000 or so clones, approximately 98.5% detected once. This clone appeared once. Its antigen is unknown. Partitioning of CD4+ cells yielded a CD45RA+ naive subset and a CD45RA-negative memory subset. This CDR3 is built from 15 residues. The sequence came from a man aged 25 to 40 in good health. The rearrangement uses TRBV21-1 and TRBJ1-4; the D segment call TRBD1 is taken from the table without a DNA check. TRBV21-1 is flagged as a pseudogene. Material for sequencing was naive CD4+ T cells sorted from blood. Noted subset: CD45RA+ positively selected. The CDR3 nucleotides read TGTGCCAGCAGCAAAGCGGGCAGGAATAATGAAAAACTGTTTTTT. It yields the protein CASSKAGRNNEKLFF.